A single sample gave rise to the 22 T cell receptor beta chains below, sequenced in a study of T cell responses to AZD1222 COVID-19 vaccine. Assay used: immunoSEQ multiplex PCR; TCRdb lists only in-frame clones, some missing. The data show about 97,000 clones, about 88% seen once. Sequencing used peripheral blood, obtained on day 0 of AZD1222 vaccination. The receptors originated from an adult in good health.

The chain links TRBV3-1 (or the pseudogene TRBV3-2) to TRBJ1-4; 10 bases are a match to TRBD1. In germline, CDR1 is LGHDT, CDR2 YNNKEL (reference sequence). With 5 bases clipped from V and 8 bases from J, the junction kept 8 bases outside the gene matches. The CDR3 contains 15 residues. The CDR3 here is CASSAPGQGPEKLFF. CDR3 DNA: TGTGCCAGCAGCGCCCCGGGACAGGGGCCCGAAAAACTGTTTTTT.

The rearrangement uses TRBV6-1 and TRBJ1-1, with 7 bases lining up with TRBD1. Germline CDR1 MNHNS, CDR2 SASEGT. Trimming cost V 7 bases and J 5 bases; bases outside gene matches: 10. This CDR3 spans 14 amino acids. CDR3 nucleotide sequence: TGTGCCAGCAACTCCGCGACAGGGCGTACTGAAGCTTTCTTT. Its protein product is CASNSATGRTEAFF.

This clone was picked up a small number of times. The J gene is TRBJ2-4, the V gene TRBV20-1; 9 nucleotides match TRBD2. The CDR3 length is 17 residues. CDR1 and CDR2 from the germline V gene are DFQATT and SNEGSKA (reference sequence). The V segment lost 3 bases and the J segment 1 base; nucleotides outside the gene matches: 10. CDR3 sequence reads: CSASGLAGWGAKNIQYF. The CDR3 bases are TGCAGTGCTAGTGGGCTAGCGGGGTGGGGGGCCAAAAACATTCAGTACTTC.

The rearrangement joins TRBV7-9 to TRBJ1-1; D unresolved. The germline CDR1 and CDR2 sequences are SEHNR and FQNEAQ (reference sequence). V shed 2 bases and J shed 7 bases, with 11 bases lying between them. CDR3 size: 13 residues. The CDR3 coding sequence is TGTGCCAGCAGCTTAAAATTGGAACGTGAAGCTTTCTTT. This sequence encodes CASSLKLEREAFF.

The chain combines TRBV5-5 with TRBJ1-6; D gene unclear. CDR1 and CDR2 (germline): SGHKS, YYEKEE (reference sequence). V dropped 4 bases and J dropped 0 bases, with 17 bases sitting between them. The CDR3 has 18 amino acids. The chain's CDR3 is CASSPGRRGSSYNSPLHF. Written as DNA, the CDR3 is TGTGCCAGCAGCCCGGGGAGACGTGGGAGCTCCTATAATTCACCCCTCCACTTT.

V gene TRBV3-1 (or the pseudogene TRBV3-2) combines with J gene TRBJ2-3, with 11 bases lining up with TRBD2. The CDR3 has 16 amino acids. J lost 6 bases, V lost 3 bases, and 8 bases had no gene match. From germline, CDR1 is LGHDT and CDR2 YNNKEL (reference sequence). Here the CDR3 reads CASSHPSGGPPDTQYF. CDR3 nucleotides: TGTGCCAGCAGCCATCCTAGCGGGGGGCCCCCGGATACGCAGTATTTT.

CDR3 amino acids: CASSKVWDRSYEQYF. As DNA, the CDR3 is TGTGCCAGCAGCAAAGTGTGGGACCGCTCCTACGAGCAGTACTTC. This rearrangement joins TRBV21-1 to TRBJ2-7. TRBV21-1 is described as a pseudogene. This CDR3 comprises 15 residues.

This clone was counted a few times. The rearrangement joins TRBV10-3 to TRBJ1-2; D ambiguous. CDR1 ENHRY and CDR2 SYGVKD come from the germline V gene. The CDR3 is 15 amino acids. The V end lost 3 bases, the J end lost 4 bases, and 15 bases lay between the germline ends. The CDR3 DNA reads TGTGCCATCAGTGAAGGTTTAAGGAGCAGCTATGGCTACACCTTC. Translation: CAISEGLRSSYGYTF.

This sequence joins TRBV20-1 and TRBJ1-2, with unresolved D. The ends were cut back, 5 bases at V and 0 bases at J, with 1 base in the middle. Germline V lookup: CDR1 DFQATT, CDR2 SNEGSKA (reference sequence). The CDR3 is made up of 10 amino acids. CDR3 nucleotides: TGCAGTGCTCCTAACTATGGCTACACCTTC. This encodes CSAPNYGYTF.

The J gene is TRBJ2-7, the V gene TRBV7-2; perhaps D is TRBD1 or TRBD2 (5 bases each). Looked up from germline, CDR1 is SGHTA and CDR2 is FQGNSA. With 4 bases removed from V and 0 bases from J, the gap between germline ends came to 10 bases. The CDR3 length is 14 residues. CDR3 in amino acids: CASSSTGRSYEQYF. DNA of the CDR3: TGTGCCAGCAGCTCGACGGGACGCTCCTACGAGCAGTACTTC.

The chain joins TRBV6-2 or TRBV6-3 to TRBJ2-5; TRBD2 matches 8 bases. The CDR3 loop spans 15 amino acids. V trimming: 5 bases; J trimming: 4 bases; junction bases outside the gene matches: 9. CDR1 and CDR2 from the germline V gene are MNHEY and SVGEGT. CDR3 protein: CASSPPGLGVETQYF. Here the CDR3 DNA reads TGTGCCAGCAGTCCACCGGGACTAGGGGTAGAGACCCAGTACTTC.

The chain is built from TRBV7-9 and TRBJ1-1; D is perhaps TRBD1 (5 bases). The CDR3 length is 14 residues. Germline-derived CDR1 and CDR2 are SEHNR and FQNEAQ (reference sequence). The ends were cut back, 5 bases at V and 0 bases at J, with 10 bases in the middle. Here the CDR3 reads CASSVETVNTEAFF. In nucleotides, the CDR3 is TGTGCCAGCAGCGTAGAGACAGTGAACACTGAAGCTTTCTTT.

This chain's CDR3 is CASSLFATGRGSNQPQHF. The CDR3, as DNA: TGTGCCAGCAGTTTATTCGCGACAGGGAGAGGTAGCAATCAGCCCCAGCATTTT. This chain uses TRBV28 with TRBJ1-5; 7 nucleotides line up with TRBD1. Germline loops: CDR1 MDHEN, CDR2 SYDVKM. There are 18 residues in the CDR3. V was clipped by 1 base and J by 0 bases; unmatched bases: 9.

The chain links TRBV5-1 to TRBJ2-2, with D maybe TRBD1 (5 bases). Between the trimmed V and J ends, which lost 0 bases and 6 bases, there was a span of 6 bases. The CDR3 length is 13 residues. CDR1 is SGHRS, CDR2 YFSETQ, per germline. The CDR3 is CASSLGQPGELFF. The CDR3 region has the DNA TGCGCCAGCAGCTTGGGACAGCCCGGGGAGCTGTTTTTT.

The genes are TRBV7-8 and TRBJ1-1; tentatively, D is TRBD1 (6 bases). The germline CDR1 and CDR2 sequences are SGHVS and FQNEAQ. This CDR3 is 18 amino acids long. Trimming took 5 bases from V and 0 from J, leaving 22 bases between them. This CDR3 is CASSLPPSQGYLNTEAFF. CDR3 DNA sequence: TGTGCCAGCAGCCTACCGCCATCACAGGGCTATCTGAACACTGAAGCTTTCTTT.

The chain links TRBV4-2 to TRBJ2-1, with 14 bases that match TRBD2. CDR3 size: 17 residues. Germline V CDR1 and CDR2: LGHNA, YNFKEQ. V lost 4 bases and J lost 3; bases outside the gene matches: 5. This CDR3 is CASSRGLAGGDYNEQFF. CDR3 sequence (DNA): TGTGCCAGCAGCCGAGGACTAGCGGGGGGTGACTACAATGAGCAGTTCTTC.

Written as DNA, the CDR3 is TGTGCCTGGAGTGTTGAAGACAGGGGTTTCTACACCGGGGAGCTGTTTTTT. Translation: CAWSVEDRGFYTGELFF. The rearrangement uses TRBV30 and TRBJ2-2, with 8 bases fitting TRBD1. In germline, CDR1 is GTSNPN, CDR2 SVGIG (reference sequence). The CDR3 has 17 amino acids. After removal of 0 bases from V and 3 bases from J, the junction contained 9 bases not matched to a gene.

This clone was detected only a few times. This sample includes further DNA sequences coding for the same CDR3. The chain combines TRBV19 with TRBJ2-3; the D gene is possibly TRBD1 (5 bases). The V end lost 3 bases, the J end lost 0 bases, and 7 bases lay between the germline ends. The CDR3 has 14 amino acids. Germline-derived CDR1 and CDR2 are LNHDA and SQIVND (reference sequence). CDR3 protein: CASSIDRSTDTQYF. The CDR3 DNA reads as TGTGCCAGTAGTATTGACAGAAGCACAGATACGCAGTATTTT.

This clone has a handful of counts. The rearrangement links TRBV5-5 to TRBJ2-4; D gene ambiguous. Trimming shortened V by 0 bases and J by 0 bases, and 4 bases separated the two germline ends. Germline lookup yields CDR1 SGHKS and CDR2 YYEKEE (reference sequence). This CDR3 has 14 residues. DNA of the CDR3: TGTGCCAGCAGCTTGGAGGGAGCCAAAAACATTCAGTACTTC. It codes for CASSLEGAKNIQYF.

This clone has just one count. V and J are TRBV5-6 and TRBJ2-1, with 9 bases lining up with TRBD2. CDR1 and CDR2 (germline): SGHDT, YYEEEE. V lost 6 bases to trimming and J lost 7 bases; unmatched junction nucleotides: 11. This CDR3 has 15 amino acids. Here the CDR3 DNA reads TGTGCCAGCACCCCAGGCGGGGGGGTCTGGAATGAGCAGTTCTTC. Its protein is CASTPGGGVWNEQFF.

The gene calls are TRBV4-1 and TRBJ2-7; no clear D gene. Per the germline V gene, CDR1 is MGHRA and CDR2 is YSYEKL. V was trimmed by 3 bases and J by 3 bases, leaving 9 bases between them. The CDR3 is 13 residues long. Written as DNA, the CDR3 is TGCGCCAGCAGCCACATACTAAGCTACGAGCAGTACTTC. It codes for CASSHILSYEQYF.

This clone was counted only a few times. This chain connects TRBV3-1 (or the pseudogene TRBV3-2) to TRBJ1-2; D not resolved. Germline V gene sequence: CDR1 LGHDT, CDR2 YNNKEL (reference sequence). V was cut by 4 bases and J by 3 bases, with 6 bases left in between. CDR3 length: 12 residues. This CDR3 is CASSRLDYGYTF. In DNA form, the CDR3 reads TGTGCCAGCAGCCGTCTTGACTATGGCTACACCTTC.